This T cell receptor (beta chain) was retrieved from a study of somatic mutations in cytotoxic T cells in rheumatoid arthritis. Study in general: An approximately 29 ml EDTA sample of patient blood was drawn right after diagnosis, before any treatment. Whole-study results and caveats: An age-related increase in CD8+ clonality was seen in rheumatoid arthritis patients but not in healthy controls.

The CDR3 extends over 12 amino acids. V was cut by 5 bases and J by 7 bases, with 9 bases left in between. The germline CDR1 and CDR2 sequences are MDHEN and SYDVKM. Isolation of the CD4+ and CD8+ populations was accomplished via positive magnetic bead selection, with purity assessed by flow cytometry. Method: immunoSEQ multiplex PCR; TCRdb's copy keeps in-frame clones and lacks some. Found here are 3,000 or so clones, around nine tenths of them singletons; the top ten hold around 14%. This clone is labeled as hyperexpanded. What it recognizes is unknown. V and J are TRBV28 and TRBJ1-5, with a tentative D call TRBD1 (5 bases). The sequence was collected from a young woman with rheumatoid arthritis. Sequencing was performed on CD8+ T cells sorted from blood. CDR3 DNA sequence: TGTGCCAGCAGTCGGGGGAGCCAGCCCCAGCATTTT. It codes for CASSRGSQPQHF.